The rows below give T cell receptor beta chains drawn from one sample of a study of T cell responses to AZD1222 COVID-19 vaccine. This table comes from immunoSEQ multiplex PCR, and its TCRdb copy is limited to in-frame clones, with some not included. In the table there are roughly 180,000 clones, roughly 91% of which are singletons. Source: peripheral blood, taken 28 days after the second AZD1222 dose. These receptors all come from an adult who received the AZD1222 COVID-19 vaccine. Both conserved end residues are part of each CDR3. Fields, in order: CDR3 DNA, CDR3 protein, J gene, clone size, V gene, D gene. The D gene is left open where the match is weak. Size is stated for part of the rows, as once, few or many counts, or as a class when the clone is expanded.

TGTGCCAGCAGCCAAGATCTTGAGGGCTACTTTCTCTCTGGCACTGAAGCTTTCTTT,CASSQDLEGYFLSGTEAFF,TRBJ1-1,NA,TRBV3-1/TRBV3-2,NA
TGTGCCAGCAGTCCCGGGGACACCTTATGGGATAGCAATCAGCCCCAGCATTTT,CASSPGDTLWDSNQPQHF,TRBJ1-5,NA,TRBV27,NA
TGTGCCAGCAGTCCCGTGAGGGGCCTTGACTATGGCTACACCTTC,CASSPVRGLDYGYTF,TRBJ1-2,NA,TRBV6-5,NA
TGCGCCAGCAGTCAATCGGGGGCCCGGGACTACCGTTGCGAGCAGTACTTC,CASSQSGARDYRCEQYF,TRBJ2-7,NA,TRBV23-1,NA
TGTGCCAGTAGTCGGACAGGGGGCTTAAACATTCAGTACTTC,CASSRTGGLNIQYF,TRBJ2-4,NA,TRBV19,TRBD1
TGTGCCAGCTCACCAGGCCAGAACATGAACACTGAAGCTTTCTTT,CASSPGQNMNTEAFF,TRBJ1-1,NA,TRBV18,NA
TGTGCCAGCAGTTTCTCGGGGGAAGGAAACACCATATATTTT,CASSFSGEGNTIYF,TRBJ1-3,NA,TRBV27,NA
TGTGCCAGCAGCTTGGCGGGGACGCAGTATGGCTACACCTTC,CASSLAGTQYGYTF,TRBJ1-2,NA,TRBV5-4,NA
TGTGCCAGCAGCTTACTCCCAGAATTCACAGATACGCAGTATTTT,CASSLLPEFTDTQYF,TRBJ2-3,once,TRBV7-3,NA
TGCGCCAGCAGCCAAGAACGGAGCGGTCGGGGGTCGAACACTGAAGCTTTCTTT,CASSQERSGRGSNTEAFF,TRBJ1-1,NA,TRBV4-1,NA
TGTGCCAGTAGTCCAATTCCGGGACAACTTACGAACTATGGCTACACCTTC,CASSPIPGQLTNYGYTF,TRBJ1-2,NA,TRBV19,NA
TGTGCCAGCAGCTTAAGAGGGGAACACCAAACCTACGAGCAGTACTTC,CASSLRGEHQTYEQYF,TRBJ2-7,NA,TRBV7-8,NA
TGTGCCAGTAGTATAACGGGGACAGGTCAAGAGACCCAGTACTTC,CASSITGTGQETQYF,TRBJ2-5,NA,TRBV19,TRBD1
TGTGCCAGCAGTTCCTCCCGGGACAGGTTCTACGAGCAGTACTTC,CASSSSRDRFYEQYF,TRBJ2-7,once,TRBV28,TRBD1
TGTGCCAGCAGTCCCCCGGCTGCACCCGGCTTCTACGAGCAGTACTTC,CASSPPAAPGFYEQYF,TRBJ2-7,NA,TRBV6-2/TRBV6-3,NA
TGTGCCAGCAATAGGACAGGGCTCTACGAGCAGTACTTC,CASNRTGLYEQYF,TRBJ2-7,NA,TRBV6-4,TRBD1
TGTGCCAGCAGTGAACAGGGCGGTCAGCCCCAGCATTTT,CASSEQGGQPQHF,TRBJ1-5,NA,TRBV6-4,NA
TGCGCCAGCAGCCAAGAGGTTTCGGTAGGGGGTGGCTACACCTTC,CASSQEVSVGGGYTF,TRBJ1-2,NA,TRBV4-3,NA
TGTGCCAGCAGCTTAGAGCACAGCTACACTGAAGCTTTCTTT,CASSLEHSYTEAFF,TRBJ1-1,NA,TRBV7-8,NA
TGTGCCAGCAGTCGGGGTACAGGGGCTGCGGAGACCCAGTACTTC,CASSRGTGAAETQYF,TRBJ2-5,NA,TRBV28,TRBD1
TGTGCCAGCAGCCCAGGACAGGTTGAAAATGAAAAACTGTTTTTT,CASSPGQVENEKLFF,TRBJ1-4,once,TRBV7-9,TRBD1
TGTGCCAGCAGCTTAATAGGGGTTAACCAAGAGACCCAGTACTTC,CASSLIGVNQETQYF,TRBJ2-5,NA,TRBV7-9,NA
TGTGCCAGCTCACCCCAGGGATACACTGAAGCTTTCTTT,CASSPQGYTEAFF,TRBJ1-1,NA,TRBV18,NA
TGTGCCAGCTCACCCCAGGGTGGGAGCAATCAGCCCCAGCATTTT,CASSPQGGSNQPQHF,TRBJ1-5,NA,TRBV18,NA
TGTGCCAGCAGCTTTGGCGGGGGCGGGGGTGAAAAACTGTTTTTT,CASSFGGGGGEKLFF,TRBJ1-4,NA,TRBV7-2,NA
TGTGCCAGCAGCCCTGTCGGGCTAGCGGGAACTGTCGATGAGCAGTTCTTC,CASSPVGLAGTVDEQFF,TRBJ2-1,few,TRBV9,TRBD2
TGTGCCATCAGTCCCGGGACAGGGGGCGACTCCTACGAGCAGTACTTC,CAISPGTGGDSYEQYF,TRBJ2-7,NA,TRBV10-3,TRBD1
TGTGCCAGCACCGACTTGGCCACCGGGGAGCTGTTTTTT,CASTDLATGELFF,TRBJ2-2,once,TRBV12-3/TRBV12-4,NA
TGCGCCAGCAGCTTGACAGGGTCCGGCACAGATACGCAGTATTTT,CASSLTGSGTDTQYF,TRBJ2-3,NA,TRBV5-1,NA
TGCGCCAGCAGCTCGGACAGGGGGACTTCTCATGGCTACACCTTC,CASSSDRGTSHGYTF,TRBJ1-2,NA,TRBV5-1,TRBD1
TGTGCCAGCAGCTTAGCACAGGAAAATCAGCCCCAGCATTTT,CASSLAQENQPQHF,TRBJ1-5,NA,TRBV7-9,NA
TGTGCCAGCAGCCCGGGACAGGCTAATGAAAAACTGTTTTTT,CASSPGQANEKLFF,TRBJ1-4,NA,TRBV11-2,TRBD1
TGCGCCAGCAGTGAGATACAGGGGCCTAACACTGAAGCTTTCTTT,CASSEIQGPNTEAFF,TRBJ1-1,NA,TRBV10-1,TRBD1
TGTGCCAGCAGCTTAGCGACAGGGGCCTTATATGGCTACACCTTC,CASSLATGALYGYTF,TRBJ1-2,NA,TRBV11-2,TRBD1
TGTGCCAGCAGCTCGTGGGGGGTCCCTTCCTCGGAGACCCAGTACTTC,CASSSWGVPSSETQYF,TRBJ2-5,NA,TRBV5-6,NA
TGCGCCAGCAGCCCCGGAGATGCTAGCGGGGCAGATACGCAGTATTTT,CASSPGDASGADTQYF,TRBJ2-3,once,TRBV5-1,TRBD2
TGCGCCAGCAGCCAAGATTCGGCCGGGATCCAAGAGACCCAGTACTTC,CASSQDSAGIQETQYF,TRBJ2-5,NA,TRBV4-1,NA
TGCGCCAGCAGCCAGGGGACGGGGACCCGGGGGGCCAACGTCCTGACTTTC,CASSQGTGTRGANVLTF,TRBJ2-6,NA,TRBV4-3,NA
TGTGCCAGCAGCGCCCGCGGGGACAGGGGGGGCAATCAGCCCCAGCATTTT,CASSARGDRGGNQPQHF,TRBJ1-5,NA,TRBV21-1,NA
TGTGCCAGCAGCCCTCAACAGGCAACTAATGAAAAACTGTTTTTT,CASSPQQATNEKLFF,TRBJ1-4,NA,TRBV3-1/TRBV3-2,NA
TGTGCCAGCAGCATGGGGGAGTCAGGGGAGTTGGAGACCCAGTACTTC,CASSMGESGELETQYF,TRBJ2-5,NA,TRBV7-9,NA
TGTGCCAGCACCAGCGGCACAGATACGCAGTATTTT,CASTSGTDTQYF,TRBJ2-3,NA,TRBV12-3/TRBV12-4,NA
TGCGCCAGCAGCCATACCACTAGGACAGGGGGGAACTATGGCTACACCTTC,CASSHTTRTGGNYGYTF,TRBJ1-2,NA,TRBV4-1,TRBD1
TGTGCCAGCAGTTTTGCGTCCCACACCATATATTTT,CASSFASHTIYF,TRBJ1-3,NA,TRBV12-3/TRBV12-4,NA
TGTGCCAGCAGCTTATTACAGGGGGCCACCGGGGAGCTGTTTTTT,CASSLLQGATGELFF,TRBJ2-2,NA,TRBV7-2,TRBD1
TGTGCCTGGAGTACTAGCGGGGGGTTCCAAGAGACCCAGTACTTC,CAWSTSGGFQETQYF,TRBJ2-5,NA,TRBV30,TRBD2
TGTGCCAGCTCACCGACAGCCCTTAACTATGGCTACACCTTC,CASSPTALNYGYTF,TRBJ1-2,NA,TRBV18,NA
TGTGCCAGCAGTGGGGGTAGGAGGAACACTGAAGCTTTCTTT,CASSGGRRNTEAFF,TRBJ1-1,NA,TRBV6-1,NA
TGTGCCAGCAGCCCGTCGGGCGGGGGCACCATATATTTT,CASSPSGGGTIYF,TRBJ1-3,NA,TRBV11-2,NA
TGTGCCAGCAGCTTAACAGGGGGGAACCGAAGAGAGCAGTACTTC,CASSLTGGNRREQYF,TRBJ2-7,NA,TRBV7-8,TRBD1
TGTGCCACCAGCAGACGCGACAGGCCACACAATGAGCAGTTCTTC,CATSRRDRPHNEQFF,TRBJ2-1,NA,TRBV15,NA
TGTGCCAGCAGTTTACGGGGTCAGGGGGTGACTGAAGCTTTCTTT,CASSLRGQGVTEAFF,TRBJ1-1,NA,TRBV28,TRBD1
TGTGCCCTCGGGGGGCGGTGGACTGAAGCTTTCTTT,CALGGRWTEAFF,TRBJ1-1,NA,TRBV30,NA
TGTGCCAGCAGCCAAGAGCTCACCTACGAGCAGTACTTC,CASSQELTYEQYF,TRBJ2-7,NA,TRBV3-1/TRBV3-2,NA
TGCGCCAGCAGCTTGGACGCCATAGGCACTGAAGCTTTCTTT,CASSLDAIGTEAFF,TRBJ1-1,NA,TRBV5-1,NA
TGCGCCAGCAGCTTATCAGATAACTATGGCTACACCTTC,CASSLSDNYGYTF,TRBJ1-2,NA,TRBV5-1,NA
TGTGCCATCAGTGAGTCGATAGGACAGGGTACGGATACGCAGTATTTT,CAISESIGQGTDTQYF,TRBJ2-3,NA,TRBV10-3,TRBD1
TGTGCCAGCAGCTTAGCGACTCTTGGGCCTTACGAGCAGTACTTC,CASSLATLGPYEQYF,TRBJ2-7,NA,TRBV7-9,NA
TGTGCCAGCAACCCGATAGACCGGAACACTGAAGCTTTCTTT,CASNPIDRNTEAFF,TRBJ1-1,NA,TRBV9,NA
TGTGCCAGCAGTTTCGGCGATAACTATGGCTACACCTTC,CASSFGDNYGYTF,TRBJ1-2,NA,TRBV27,NA